The source of this T cell receptor beta chain is a study of beta chain features in type 1 diabetes (dated by TCRdb to the late 2010s). Regarding the research as a whole: No differences in mean age, gender distribution, total cell number or subset yield were found between patients and healthy donors. Across all samples, approximately 98,000,000 sorted cells were examined, and cell number per subset correlated strongly with RNA yield. The study compared TCRB repertoires of sorted circulating CD4+ T cell subsets between recently diagnosed type 1 diabetes patients and matched healthy donors. Regulatory and stem cell-like memory subsets were isolated from only 8 patients and roughly eight healthy donors, whereas naive and central memory subsets came from all 30 or so donors.

Remarks on this clone: Which antigen it targets is not known. The record has no base qualities; no much larger clone is one base away.

The investigation overall reported the following: PCR may preferentially amplify shorter templates, but because patient and control samples were amplified and corrected together, any resulting skew would affect both groups equally. At VDJ recombination sites, type 1 diabetes patients had fewer insertions and more deleted nucleotides, which implies abnormalities in thymic rearrangement. Type 1 diabetes patients showed a moderate but significant shortening of TCRB CDR3 length in all four CD4+ subsets. Naive, central memory and regulatory TCRB repertoires appeared more similar among patients than among healthy donors. Only small numbers of individuals were included in the HLA sub-analyses, which left unresolved whether HLA type had any influence on TCRB rearrangement. Because cDNA rather than genomic DNA was sequenced, highly expressing activated cells could have been over-represented, although no difference in activation and CD3 levels was found between groups.

From each donor, a single peripheral blood sample of roughly 0.11 L on average was drawn into heparinised tubes. Naive, central memory, regulatory and stem cell-like memory CD4+ T cells were sorted on a BD FACSAria II using a panel including CD45RO, CCR7, CD25, CD127, CD95 and CD27. All sorted populations exceeded 95% purity. PBMCs were isolated right away by Lymphoprep density gradient centrifugation and were stained directly, without culture. To minimize batch effects, samples were stained and sorted in pairs, one healthy donor with one patient per experiment. The entire amount of isolated RNA was reverse transcribed using the High Capacity cDNA Reverse Transcription Kit, so the sequenced TCRB transcripts were expressed ones. Naive, central memory and regulatory T cell samples underwent deep immunoSEQ sequencing, averaging about 3.5 million total reads per sample. After sorted cells were lysed in RLT buffer, RNA was extracted with DNase-treated RNeasy Micro or Mini kits, with the choice depending on cell number. Each cell subset was processed on its own to prevent cross-contamination, while patient and healthy donor samples were processed together. The immunoSEQ multiplex PCR was used to amplify TCRB sequences from cDNA, yielding 87-bp fragments that span the CDR3 region. Sequencing of the amplicons was performed on the Illumina HiSeq platform. The authors' pipeline ran thus. Synthetic template baselines were used to correct PCR bias computationally, reads within Hamming distance 2 were collapsed together, and singletons that could not be merged were discarded. Reads were aligned against IMGT to assign V, D and J genes, CDR3 length and insertions or deletions at six rearrangement sites. Within each subset, clonotype counts were normalized to sorted cell number, and only after that were true diversity and Gini coefficients computed with the tcR R package. Repertoire sharing was quantified using the overlap coefficient calculated on TCRB nucleotide sequences. What TCRdb holds here is the immuneACCESS table cut down to in-frame rearrangements. Part of the clones is not present; checked against another copy, under half of the missing clones reflect an unresolved V gene, and the others are unexplained. D and trimming were read from the DNA, whereas the V and J calls and clone size are those reported in that table. The table for this sample lists about 240,000 clones; 25% to 35% of them were counted only once. About 3.9% of the sample belongs to the ten largest clones.

Reading from cysteine to phenylalanine, the CDR3 counts 15 amino acids. CDR3 DNA is the only sequence kept; it has 45 bases, read in frame from the first base. Via the germline V gene, CDR1 is SGHRS and CDR2 YFSETQ. The V end loses 5 bases and the J end loses 4 bases, and a stretch of 13 bases separates them. Sequences were obtained from central memory CD4+ T cells from blood. The receptor was derived from a man aged 25 to 40 in good health. The sequence is built from TRBV5-1 and TRBJ2-6; a tentative D match to TRBD1 spans 5 bases. CDR3 reads: CASSTGAVGANVLTF. The DNA reads TGCGCCAGCAGTACTGGGGCGGTCGGGGCCAACGTCCTGACTTTC.